The present T cell receptor beta chain was sequenced within a study of cytomegalovirus exposure and HLA in healthy donors. Study results and limitations: Sequence variants that were highly shared formed a cluster that was likely a sequencing artifact. Common viral pathogens seemed, in a later analysis, to connect with several of the most significant clusters.

Donors counted as nominally healthy when sampled, yet unrecorded immune exposures were likely. The PCR used 60 Vbeta and 13 Jbeta primers. TCRdb's table, derived via immunoSEQ multiplex PCR, lists solely in-frame clones and lacks some. This repertoire shows around 200,000 clones, 70% to 85% found once; its top ten account for approximately 0.22%. V lost 4 bases to trimming and J lost 3 bases; unmatched junction nucleotides: 11. The V gene's germline CDR1 is SNHLY and CDR2 FYNNEI. The CDR3 totals 16 residues. A remark on this clone: Its antigen is unidentified.

This sequence originates from a girl aged 2-10 years in good health and CMV-seronegative. This rearrangement joins TRBV2 to TRBJ2-7; 8 nucleotides align to TRBD2. Input material: PBMCs. The CDR3 loop is CASSAAGGSGVYEQYF. CDR3 DNA sequence: TGTGCCAGCAGTGCGGCAGGAGGTAGCGGGGTCTACGAGCAGTACTTC.